These 23 T cell receptor beta chains were all obtained from the same sample, sequenced in a study of cytomegalovirus exposure and HLA in healthy donors listed by TCRdb under 2017. The library came from the immunoSEQ multiplex PCR assay. For the multiplex PCR, a mixture combining 60 forward primers for TCR Vbeta segments and 13 reverse primers for TCR Jbeta segments was used. Here the immuneACCESS table is served through TCRdb, limited to in-frame sequences with V and J called. Missing clones are a known gap in these copies; in checked studies unresolved V genes cover under half, and the rest lacks a known reason. The sample table contains around 140,000 clones; only one count was recorded for about 80% of them. Roughly 2.9% of the sample is taken by the ten largest. The sample taken for sequencing was PBMCs. These receptors were taken from a female donor in good health and CMV-seronegative.

The chain carries TRBV19 and TRBJ1-3; weak D call: TRBD1 (6 bases). Germline CDR1 is LNHDA and CDR2 is SQIVND (reference sequence). V was cut by 5 bases and J by 1 base, with 27 bases left in between. CDR3 size: 20 residues. DNA of the CDR3: TGTGCCAGTAGTTTATACCGGGACACGGAAAGGCGCCGATCTGGAAACACCATATATTTT. Its protein product is CASSLYRDTERRRSGNTIYF.

The chain employs TRBV7-9 and TRBJ2-3, with 7 bases aligning to TRBD2. CDR3 length equals 13 residues. V lost 2 bases, J lost 6 bases, and 2 bases stayed unmatched. Germline CDR1 is SEHNR and CDR2 is FQNEAQ (reference sequence). The CDR3 DNA reads as TGTGCCAGCAGCTTAAAGGGAGGGGATACGCAGTATTTT. Protein: CASSLKGGDTQYF.

This chain uses TRBV19 with TRBJ2-5, with D possibly TRBD2 on 6 matching bases. Near its end, the DNA agrees better with TRBJ2-7, so the J call may be wrong. In germline, CDR1 is LNHDA, CDR2 SQIVND (reference sequence). The CDR3 has 13 amino acids. The CDR3 DNA sequence: TGTGCCAGTAGTACCTCGACTAGAGGCGAGCAGTACTTC. Amino acids: CASSTSTRGEQYF.

The chain joins TRBV30 to TRBJ2-2; TRBD2 matches 13 bases. CDR3 length: 19 residues. V was clipped by 3 bases and J by 0 bases; unmatched bases: 10. CDR1 is GTSNPN, CDR2 SVGIG, per germline (reference sequence). CDR3 in amino acids: CAWRTLGLAGEPNTGELFF. CDR3 DNA: TGTGCCTGGAGAACGTTAGGACTAGCGGGGGAGCCGAACACCGGGGAGCTGTTTTTT.

The J gene is TRBJ1-4, the V gene TRBV18, with D possibly TRBD1 on 6 matching bases. Per germline, CDR1 KGHSH and CDR2 LQKENI. Trimming took off 3 bases at V and 5 bases at J, with 10 bases between the two ends. The CDR3 totals 14 residues. CDR3 in DNA: TGTGCCAGCTCACCGAGAAGGGGGAATGAAAAACTGTTTTTT. It specifies CASSPRRGNEKLFF.

To note about this clone: The junction does not match germline at one end; this may be a read error. The chain links TRBV6-1 to TRBJ1-2; TRBD1 matches 8 bases. This CDR3 has 15 amino acids. CDR1 and CDR2 (germline): MNHNS, SASEGT. CDR3 loop: CASSEAWGQADGYPF. DNA of the CDR3: TGTGCCAGCAGTGAAGCTTGGGGACAGGCTGATGGCTACCCCTTC.

The V and J genes are TRBV29-1 and TRBJ2-7; 9 positions match TRBD1. V shed 7 bases and J 5 bases; nucleotides not matched to a gene: 6. In germline, CDR1 is SQVTM, CDR2 ANQGSEA. The CDR3 loop spans 12 amino acids. CDR3 sequence: CSARDREDEQYF. CDR3 sequence (DNA): TGCAGCGCAAGGGACAGGGAGGACGAGCAGTACTTC.

The chain joins TRBV28 to TRBJ1-2; 7 positions match TRBD1. The J segment lost 3 bases and the V segment lost 7 bases, leaving 5 bases of the junction unmatched. The V gene's germline CDR1 is MDHEN and CDR2 SYDVKM. The CDR3 loop spans 13 amino acids. As DNA, the CDR3 is TGTGCCAGCACCATGGGACAGTACTATGGCTACACCTTC. It specifies CASTMGQYYGYTF.

V usage is TRBV19 and J usage is TRBJ2-1; TRBD2 matches at 9 bases. The CDR3 sequence is 16 residues long. Unmatched junction bases numbered 9, after V lost 5 bases and J lost 4 bases. From germline, CDR1 is LNHDA and CDR2 SQIVND (reference sequence). The DNA of the CDR3 is TGTGCCAGTAGTCCCCAGACTAGCGGACAATACAATGAGCAGTTCTTC. This codes for CASSPQTSGQYNEQFF. Complete variable domain (other parts from reference TRBV19 and TRBJ2-1): DGGITQSPKYLFRKEGQNVTLSCEQNLNHDAMYWYRQDPGQGLRLIYYSQIVNDFQKGDIAEGYSVSREKKESFPLTVTSAQKNPTAFYLCASSPQTSGQYNEQFFGPGTRLTVL.

Only a few counts were recorded for this clone. The CDR3 sequence is CASSPILAGDNNEQFF. CDR3 nucleotides: TGTGCCAGCAGCCCCATACTAGCGGGAGACAACAATGAGCAGTTCTTC. This sequence joins TRBV5-4 and TRBJ2-1; 11 nucleotides line up with TRBD2. V shed 4 bases, J shed 5 bases, and the junction held 8 bases outside the gene matches. Germline assignment: CDR1 SGHNT and CDR2 YYREEE (reference sequence). The CDR3 length is 16 residues.

This chain joins TRBV27 and TRBJ1-1; TRBD1 matches at 7 bases. There are 17 residues in the CDR3. Germline loops: CDR1 MNHEY, CDR2 SMNVEV (reference sequence). Unmatched junction bases numbered 19, after V lost 1 base and J lost 11 bases. The CDR3 sequence is CASSLLGARGRGVAAFF. CDR3 sequence (DNA): TGTGCCAGCAGTTTATTGGGGGCTAGGGGGCGGGGGGTAGCGGCTTTCTTT.

Here the CDR3 DNA reads TGTGCCAGCAGTTTATCCCCTTCGGGTAACGATCAGCCCCAGCATTTT. Its translation is CASSLSPSGNDQPQHF. The J gene is TRBJ1-5, the V gene TRBV27; D not resolved. V gave up 0 bases and J gave up 5 bases, with 14 bases separating them. Germline V gene sequence: CDR1 MNHEY, CDR2 SMNVEV (reference sequence). This CDR3 is 16 amino acids long.

This chain connects TRBV11-2 to TRBJ2-4, with 9 bases fitting TRBD1. Germline lookup yields CDR1 SGHAT and CDR2 FQNNGV. V lost 1 base, J lost 1 base, and 8 bases stayed unmatched. CDR3 length equals 18 residues. The CDR3 region has the DNA TGTGCCAGCAGCTTAGCTCTCCTACAGGGGGCGGCCAAAAACATTCAGTACTTC. Residues: CASSLALLQGAAKNIQYF.

The chain has TRBV4-1 and TRBJ2-6, with TRBD2 identical over 8 bases. Germline CDR1 reads MGHRA; CDR2 reads YSYEKL. CDR3 length: 17 residues. V shed 2 bases and J 0 bases; nucleotides not matched to a gene: 3. The CDR3 reads CASSQTSGPSGANVLTF. CDR3 in DNA: TGCGCCAGCAGCCAAACTAGCGGACCCTCTGGGGCCAACGTCCTGACTTTC.

The chain carries TRBV28 and TRBJ1-6; 10 bases align to TRBD1. This CDR3 has 15 residues. V dropped 6 bases and J dropped 9; count of bases not matched to a gene: 8. The germline V gene has CDR1 MDHEN and CDR2 SYDVKM. CDR3 nucleotide sequence: TGTGCCAGCAGGTCAGACAGGGGGCTCTTTTCACCCCTCCACTTT. Encoded protein: CASRSDRGLFSPLHF.

The chain uses TRBV28 and TRBJ2-3, with 13 bases identical to TRBD2. The CDR3 contains 17 residues. Losses at the gene ends were 6 bases for V and 1 base for J; bases not matched to a gene: 7. From germline, CDR1 is MDHEN and CDR2 SYDVKM. The CDR3 coding sequence is TGTGCCAGCAGACGGACTAGCGGGAGTTACGGCACAGATACGCAGTATTTT. This codes for CASRRTSGSYGTDTQYF.

V usage is TRBV27 and J usage is TRBJ2-5, with TRBD2 matching over 14 bases. The tail of the sequence fits TRBJ2-7 better, so the J call may be wrong. This CDR3 spans 15 amino acids. Germline CDR1 reads MNHEY; CDR2 reads SMNVEV (reference sequence). As DNA, the CDR3 is TGTGCCAGCAGTTTCCGGACTAGCGGGGGGTTCGAGCAGTACTTC. Amino acid sequence: CASSFRTSGGFEQYF.

DNA for the CDR3: TGTGCCAGCAGCTTTTACGGGAGTTCCGCCGAGCAGTACTTC. It encodes CASSFYGSSAEQYF. The chain employs TRBV7-2 and TRBJ2-7, with a tentative D call TRBD2 (6 bases). The germline V gene encodes CDR1 SGHTA and CDR2 FQGNSA. V lost 3 bases to trimming and J lost 6 bases, with 15 bases between them. The CDR3 loop spans 14 amino acids.

CDR3 amino acids: CASKVNRMNTEAFF. The CDR3 region has the DNA TGTGCCAGCAAGGTAAACAGAATGAACACTGAAGCTTTCTTT. The chain couples TRBV7-2 to TRBJ1-1, with D unresolved. Germline CDR1 is SGHTA and CDR2 is FQGNSA. V was clipped by 7 bases and J by 0 bases, with 12 bases between them. The length of the CDR3 is 14 residues.

The chain joins TRBV5-1 to TRBJ2-6; TRBD1 matches 9 bases. With V trimmed by 6 bases and J by 0 bases, 10 bases remained unmatched. Germline V gene data show CDR1 as SGHRS and CDR2 as YFSETQ. This CDR3 is 18 amino acids long. The CDR3 DNA reads TGCGCCAGCACTCTTTCGACAGGGGGAGGCTCTGGGGCCAACGTCCTGACTTTC. This translates into CASTLSTGGGSGANVLTF.

The CDR3 DNA reads as TGTGCCAGCAGCTTACGAGCGGGAACCGGGGAGCTGTTTTTT. Its protein product is CASSLRAGTGELFF. This sequence joins TRBV7-3 and TRBJ2-2; TRBD2 matches at 7 bases. The germline V gene encodes CDR1 SGHTA and CDR2 FQGTGA. CDR3 length: 14 residues. J gave up 5 bases and V 2 bases, and 2 bases lay outside the gene matches.

The CDR3 region is CASSRLAGGEDEQFF. The CDR3 DNA sequence: TGCGCCAGCAGCCGACTAGCGGGAGGGGAGGATGAGCAGTTCTTC. The V and J genes are TRBV5-1 and TRBJ2-1; TRBD2 matches 14 bases. The germline V gene encodes CDR1 SGHRS and CDR2 YFSETQ. V dropped 4 bases and J dropped 8; count of bases not matched to a gene: 5. The CDR3 sequence is 15 residues long.

This sequence joins TRBV28 and TRBJ1-5, with TRBD1 as a possible D gene (6 bases). Germline V gene sequence: CDR1 MDHEN, CDR2 SYDVKM. CDR3 size: 15 residues. Between the trimmed V and J ends, which lost 4 bases and 7 bases, there was a span of 17 bases. CDR3 protein: CASSSLVGAKQPQHF. In DNA form, the CDR3 reads TGTGCCAGCAGTTCTCTTGTGGGGGCGAAGCAGCCCCAGCATTTT.